A single TCR beta chain is shown here with its context. This record comes from a study of T-cell memory formation after mild COVID-19. The germline V gene has CDR1 DFQATT and CDR2 SNEGSKA (reference sequence). The CDR3 is 14 residues long. The ends were cut back, 3 bases at V and 3 bases at J, with 11 bases in the middle. From the 5' RACE reads, TCRdb called clonotypes with MiXCR, one entry per CDR3 protein. The sample yields fewer than 150,000 distinct CDR3 sequences, 13% to 15% seen once. V is TRBV20-1 and J is TRBJ1-4; D remains unclear. The sequencing sample was made of PBMCs or a T cell subset sorted from them (not recorded which). This sequence was found in an adult woman who had mild COVID-19 (a few samples of this study predate the infection). Cell type and time point are not known. The CDR3 sequence: CSASRRRSNEKLFF. DNA of the CDR3: TGCAGTGCTAGTCGGCGGCGGTCTAATGAAAAACTGTTTTTT.